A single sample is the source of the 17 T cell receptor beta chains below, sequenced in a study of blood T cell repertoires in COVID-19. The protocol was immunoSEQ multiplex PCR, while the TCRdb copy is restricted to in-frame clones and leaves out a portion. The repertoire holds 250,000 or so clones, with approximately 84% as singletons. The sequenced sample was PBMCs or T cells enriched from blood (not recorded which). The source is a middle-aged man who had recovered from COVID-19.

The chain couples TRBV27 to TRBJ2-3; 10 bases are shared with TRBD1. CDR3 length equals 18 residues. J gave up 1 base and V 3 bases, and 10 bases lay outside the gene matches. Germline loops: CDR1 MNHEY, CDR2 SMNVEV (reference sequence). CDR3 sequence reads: CASSLWAPGTGGTDTQYF. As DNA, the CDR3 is TGTGCCAGCAGTTTGTGGGCCCCAGGGACAGGGGGCACAGATACGCAGTATTTT.

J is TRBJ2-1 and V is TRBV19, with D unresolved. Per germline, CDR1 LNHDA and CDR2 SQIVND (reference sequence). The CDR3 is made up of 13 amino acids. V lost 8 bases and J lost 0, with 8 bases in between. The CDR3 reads CASAESSYNEQFF. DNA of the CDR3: TGTGCCAGTGCGGAGAGCTCCTACAATGAGCAGTTCTTC.

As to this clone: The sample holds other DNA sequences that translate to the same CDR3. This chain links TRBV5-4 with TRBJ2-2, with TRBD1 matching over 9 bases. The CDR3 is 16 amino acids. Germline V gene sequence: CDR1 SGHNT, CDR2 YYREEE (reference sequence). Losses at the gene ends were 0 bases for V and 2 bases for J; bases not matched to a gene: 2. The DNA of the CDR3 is TGTGCCAGCAGCTTGGGGACAGGGGCCAACACCGGGGAGCTGTTTTTT. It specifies CASSLGTGANTGELFF.

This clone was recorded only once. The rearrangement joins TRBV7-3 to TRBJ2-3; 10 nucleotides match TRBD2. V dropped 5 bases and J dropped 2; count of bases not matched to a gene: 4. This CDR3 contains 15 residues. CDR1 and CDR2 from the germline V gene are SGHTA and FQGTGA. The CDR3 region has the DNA TGTGCCAGCAGCCCCGGACTAGCGGTCACAGATACGCAGTATTTT. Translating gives CASSPGLAVTDTQYF.

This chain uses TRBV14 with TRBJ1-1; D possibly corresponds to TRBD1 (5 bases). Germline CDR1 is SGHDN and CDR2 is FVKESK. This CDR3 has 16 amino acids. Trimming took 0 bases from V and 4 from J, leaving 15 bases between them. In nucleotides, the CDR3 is TGTGCCAGCAGCCAAGACAAGGGGAGGCGCAGCACTGAAGCTTTCTTT. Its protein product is CASSQDKGRRSTEAFF.

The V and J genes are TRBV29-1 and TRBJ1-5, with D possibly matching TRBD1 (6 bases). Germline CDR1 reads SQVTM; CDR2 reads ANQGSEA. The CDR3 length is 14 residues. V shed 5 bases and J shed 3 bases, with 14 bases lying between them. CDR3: CSVRDGQPNQPQHF. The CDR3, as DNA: TGCAGCGTTCGAGACGGACAGCCCAATCAGCCCCAGCATTTT.

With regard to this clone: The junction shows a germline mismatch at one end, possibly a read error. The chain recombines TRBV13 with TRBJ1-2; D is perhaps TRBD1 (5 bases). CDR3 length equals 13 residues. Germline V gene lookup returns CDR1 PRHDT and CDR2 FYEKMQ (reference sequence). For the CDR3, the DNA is TGTGCCAGCAGCATAGGCCAGGGTTATGGCTACACCTTC. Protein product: CASSIGQGYGYTF.

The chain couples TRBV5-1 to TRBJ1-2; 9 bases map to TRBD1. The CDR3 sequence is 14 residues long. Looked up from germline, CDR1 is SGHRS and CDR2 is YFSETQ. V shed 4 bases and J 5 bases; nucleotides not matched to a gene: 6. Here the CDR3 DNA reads TGCGCCAGCAGCCCCCAGGGACAGGGATATGGCTACACCTTC. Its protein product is CASSPQGQGYGYTF. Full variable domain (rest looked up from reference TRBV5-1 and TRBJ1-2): KAGVTQTPRYLIKTRGQQVTLSCSPISGHRSVSWYQQTPGQGLQFLFEYFSETQRNKGNFPGRFSGRQFSNSRSEMNVSTLELGDSALYLCASSPQGQGYGYTFGSGTRLTVV.

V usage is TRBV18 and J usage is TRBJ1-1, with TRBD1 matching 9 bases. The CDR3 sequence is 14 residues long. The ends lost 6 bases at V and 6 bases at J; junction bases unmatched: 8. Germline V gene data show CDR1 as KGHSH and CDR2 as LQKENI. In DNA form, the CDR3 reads TGTGCCAGCTCCCCTCCGGACAGGGGCGCTGAAGCTTTCTTT. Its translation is CASSPPDRGAEAFF.

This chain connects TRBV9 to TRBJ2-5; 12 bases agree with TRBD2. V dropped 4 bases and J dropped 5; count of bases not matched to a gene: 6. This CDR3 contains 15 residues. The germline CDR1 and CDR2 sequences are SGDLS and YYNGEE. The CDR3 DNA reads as TGTGCCAGCAGCCAACTAGCGGGGGGAGGGGAGACCCAGTACTTC. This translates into CASSQLAGGGETQYF.

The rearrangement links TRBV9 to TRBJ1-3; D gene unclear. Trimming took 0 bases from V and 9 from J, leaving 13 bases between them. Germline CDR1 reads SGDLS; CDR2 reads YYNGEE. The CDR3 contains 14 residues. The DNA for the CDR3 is TGTGCCAGCAGCGTAGCTCCCCAAGCGGGCACCATATATTTT. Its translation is CASSVAPQAGTIYF.

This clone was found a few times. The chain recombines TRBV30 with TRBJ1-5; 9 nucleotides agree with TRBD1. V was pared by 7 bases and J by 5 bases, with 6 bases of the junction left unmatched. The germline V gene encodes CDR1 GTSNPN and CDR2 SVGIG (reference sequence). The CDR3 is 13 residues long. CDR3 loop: CAFDRGKHQPQHF. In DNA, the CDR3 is TGTGCCTTTGACAGGGGGAAACATCAGCCCCAGCATTTT.

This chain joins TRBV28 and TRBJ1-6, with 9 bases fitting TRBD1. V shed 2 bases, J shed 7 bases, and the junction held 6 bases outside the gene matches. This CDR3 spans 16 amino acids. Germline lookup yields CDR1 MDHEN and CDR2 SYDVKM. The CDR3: CASSLPQGAFNSPLHF. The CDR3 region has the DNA TGTGCCAGCAGTTTACCACAGGGGGCATTCAATTCACCCCTCCACTTT. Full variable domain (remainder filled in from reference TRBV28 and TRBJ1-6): DVKVTQSSRYLVKRTGEKVFLECVQDMDHENMFWYRQDPGLGLRLIYFSYDVKMKEKGDIPEGYSVSREKKERFSLILESASTNQTSMYLCASSLPQGAFNSPLHFGNGTRLTVT.

The CDR3 spells CASSDNRGLEQYF. DNA for the CDR3: TGCGCCAGCAGTGACAACAGGGGGCTCGAGCAGTACTTC. The chain has TRBV10-2 and TRBJ2-7; 9 bases are a match to TRBD1. Trimming took 3 bases from V and 6 from J; bases not matched to a gene: 3. CDR1 is WSHSY and CDR2 is SAAADI in the germline V gene. This CDR3 spans 13 amino acids.

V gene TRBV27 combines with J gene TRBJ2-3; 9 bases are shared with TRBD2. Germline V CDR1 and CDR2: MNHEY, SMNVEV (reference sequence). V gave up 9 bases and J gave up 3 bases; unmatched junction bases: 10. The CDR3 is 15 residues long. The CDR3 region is CARRRRSGRTDTQYF. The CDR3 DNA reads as TGTGCCAGGAGACGGCGGAGCGGGAGGACAGATACGCAGTATTTT.

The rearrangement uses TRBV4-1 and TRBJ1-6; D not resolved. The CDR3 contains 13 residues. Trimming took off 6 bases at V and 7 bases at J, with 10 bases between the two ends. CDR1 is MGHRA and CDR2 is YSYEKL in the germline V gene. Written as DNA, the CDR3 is TGCGCCAGCAGGGCAGAGGTGAATTCACCCCTCCACTTT. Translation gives CASRAEVNSPLHF.

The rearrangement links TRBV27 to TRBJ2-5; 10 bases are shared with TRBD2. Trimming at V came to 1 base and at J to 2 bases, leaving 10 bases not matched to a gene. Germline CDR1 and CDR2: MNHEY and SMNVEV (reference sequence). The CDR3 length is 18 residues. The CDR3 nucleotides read TGTGCCAGCAGTTTATATTACAGCGGGAGGGCCGCTCAAGAGACCCAGTACTTC. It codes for CASSLYYSGRAAQETQYF.